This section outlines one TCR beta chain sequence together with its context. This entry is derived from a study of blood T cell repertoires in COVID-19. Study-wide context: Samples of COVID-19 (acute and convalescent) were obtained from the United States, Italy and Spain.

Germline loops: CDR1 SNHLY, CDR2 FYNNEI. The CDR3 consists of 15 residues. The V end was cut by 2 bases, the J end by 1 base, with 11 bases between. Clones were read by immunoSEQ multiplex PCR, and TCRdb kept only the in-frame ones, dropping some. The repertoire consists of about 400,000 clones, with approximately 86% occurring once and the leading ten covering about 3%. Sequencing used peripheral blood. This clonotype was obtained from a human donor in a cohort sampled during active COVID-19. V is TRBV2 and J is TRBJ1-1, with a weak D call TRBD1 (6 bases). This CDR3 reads CASSEYGQQNTEAFF. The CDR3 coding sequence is TGTGCCAGCAGTGAATATGGACAGCAGAACACTGAAGCTTTCTTT.